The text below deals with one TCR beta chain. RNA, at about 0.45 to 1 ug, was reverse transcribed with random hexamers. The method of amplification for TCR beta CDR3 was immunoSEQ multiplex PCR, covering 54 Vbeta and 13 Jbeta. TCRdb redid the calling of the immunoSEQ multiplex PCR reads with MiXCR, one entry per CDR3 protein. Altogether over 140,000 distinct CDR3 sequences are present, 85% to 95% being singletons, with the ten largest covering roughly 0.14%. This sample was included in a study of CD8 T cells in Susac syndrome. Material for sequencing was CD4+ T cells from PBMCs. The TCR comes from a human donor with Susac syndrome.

The CDR3 DNA reads TGCGCCAGCAGCCAAGTCCCAGGGCCGAACACTGAAGCTTTCTTT. It translates to CASSQVPGPNTEAFF. The chain employs TRBV4-1 and TRBJ1-1; D is perhaps TRBD1 (5 bases). This CDR3 spans 15 amino acids. Germline lookup yields CDR1 MGHRA and CDR2 YSYEKL. V was pared by 1 base and J by 1 base, with 10 bases between.